This paragraph reports one T cell receptor beta chain. The antigen remains unidentified. The data stem from a study of identical twins. Points from the study as a whole: Cord blood beta clonotypes that were abundant carried fewer insertions, and memory repertoires showed no such trend.

One entry per CDR3 protein, called by TCRdb with MiXCR from the 5' RACE reads. The table includes 500,000 to 550,000 distinct CDR3 sequences, around 24% detected once. Trimming cost V 6 bases and J 7 bases, with 9 bases left between them. The CDR3 runs 11 residues. Germline V lookup: CDR1 SEHNR, CDR2 FQNEAQ (reference sequence). The sample was also linked to a second study, of yellow fever vaccine responses in identical twins.

Sequenced input: CD4+ T cells sorted from blood. This receptor was obtained from a woman between 18 and 29 years old in good health. This chain uses TRBV7-9 with TRBJ1-1; no clear D gene. The CDR3 loop is CASRGRFEAFF. CDR3 in DNA: TGTGCCAGCAGGGGGAGATTTGAAGCTTTCTTT.